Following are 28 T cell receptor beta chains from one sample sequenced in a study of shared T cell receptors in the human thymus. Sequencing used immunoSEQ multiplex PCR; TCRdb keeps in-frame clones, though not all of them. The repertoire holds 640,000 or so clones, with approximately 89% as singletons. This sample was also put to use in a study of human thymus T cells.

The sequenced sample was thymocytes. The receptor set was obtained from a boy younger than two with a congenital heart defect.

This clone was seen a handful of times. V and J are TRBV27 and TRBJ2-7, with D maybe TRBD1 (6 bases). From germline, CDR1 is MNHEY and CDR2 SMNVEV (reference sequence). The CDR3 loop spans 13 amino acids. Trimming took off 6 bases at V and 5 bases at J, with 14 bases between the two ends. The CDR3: CASSSTGFDEQYF. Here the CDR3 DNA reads TGTGCCAGCAGCTCCACAGGGTTCGACGAGCAGTACTTC.

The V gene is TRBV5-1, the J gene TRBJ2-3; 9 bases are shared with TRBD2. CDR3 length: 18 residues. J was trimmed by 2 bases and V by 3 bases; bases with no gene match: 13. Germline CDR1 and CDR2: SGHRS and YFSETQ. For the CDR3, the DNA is TGCGCCAGCAGCTGGGGGTTGGCTAGCGGGATTTTCACAGATACGCAGTATTTT. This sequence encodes CASSWGLASGIFTDTQYF.

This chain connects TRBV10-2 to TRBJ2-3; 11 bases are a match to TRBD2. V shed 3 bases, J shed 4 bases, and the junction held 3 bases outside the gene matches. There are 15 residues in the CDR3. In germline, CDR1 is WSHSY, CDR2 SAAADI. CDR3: CASSELAGASDTQYF. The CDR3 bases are TGCGCCAGCAGTGAACTAGCGGGAGCGTCAGATACGCAGTATTTT.

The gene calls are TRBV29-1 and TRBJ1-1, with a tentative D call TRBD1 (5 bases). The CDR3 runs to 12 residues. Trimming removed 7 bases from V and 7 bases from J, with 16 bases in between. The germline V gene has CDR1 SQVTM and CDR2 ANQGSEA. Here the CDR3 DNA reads TGCAGCGAGGGACTCCACGGGGGTGAAGCTTTCTTT. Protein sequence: CSEGLHGGEAFF.

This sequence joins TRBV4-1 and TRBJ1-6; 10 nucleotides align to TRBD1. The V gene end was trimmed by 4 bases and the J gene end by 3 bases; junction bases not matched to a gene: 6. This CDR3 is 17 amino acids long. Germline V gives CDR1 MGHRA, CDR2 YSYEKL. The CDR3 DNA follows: TGCGCCAGCAGCCCCGGACAGGGGGACGTCTATAATTCACCCCTCCACTTT. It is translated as CASSPGQGDVYNSPLHF.

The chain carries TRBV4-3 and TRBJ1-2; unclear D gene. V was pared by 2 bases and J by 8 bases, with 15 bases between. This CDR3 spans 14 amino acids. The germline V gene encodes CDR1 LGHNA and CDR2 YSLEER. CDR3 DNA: TGCGCCAGCAGCCAACTCCGGGAATCAGCAGGCTACACCTTC. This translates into CASSQLRESAGYTF.

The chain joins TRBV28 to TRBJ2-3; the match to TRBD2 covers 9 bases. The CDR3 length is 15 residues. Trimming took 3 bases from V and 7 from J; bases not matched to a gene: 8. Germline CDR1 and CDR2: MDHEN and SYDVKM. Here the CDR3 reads CASSFSGGLGNTQYF. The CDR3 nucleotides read TGTGCCAGCAGTTTTAGCGGGGGCCTGGGAAATACGCAGTATTTT.

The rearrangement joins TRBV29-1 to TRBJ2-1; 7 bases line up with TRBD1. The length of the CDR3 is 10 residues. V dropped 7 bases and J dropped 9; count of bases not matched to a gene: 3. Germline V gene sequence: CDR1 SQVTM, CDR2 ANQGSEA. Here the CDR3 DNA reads TGCAGCGGAGGGGGCATTGAGCAGTTCTTC. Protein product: CSGGGIEQFF.

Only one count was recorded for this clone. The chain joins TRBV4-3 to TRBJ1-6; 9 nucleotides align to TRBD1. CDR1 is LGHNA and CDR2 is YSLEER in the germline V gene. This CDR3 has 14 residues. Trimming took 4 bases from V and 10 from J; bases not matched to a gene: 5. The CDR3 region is CASSRDRVGSPLHF. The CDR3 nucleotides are TGCGCCAGCAGCCGGGACAGGGTGGGGTCACCCCTCCACTTT.

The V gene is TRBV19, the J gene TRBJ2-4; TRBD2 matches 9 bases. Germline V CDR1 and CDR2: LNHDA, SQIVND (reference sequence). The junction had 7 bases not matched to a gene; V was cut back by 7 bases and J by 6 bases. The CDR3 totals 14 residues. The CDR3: CASKGVAGVNIQYF. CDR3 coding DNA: TGTGCCAGTAAGGGGGTAGCGGGAGTAAACATTCAGTACTTC.

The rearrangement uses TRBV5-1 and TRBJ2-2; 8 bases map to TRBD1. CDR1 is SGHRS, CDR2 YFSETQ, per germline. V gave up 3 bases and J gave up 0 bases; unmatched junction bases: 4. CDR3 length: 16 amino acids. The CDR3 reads CASSSLDRANTGELFF. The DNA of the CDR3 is TGCGCCAGCAGCTCCTTGGACAGGGCGAACACCGGGGAGCTGTTTTTT.

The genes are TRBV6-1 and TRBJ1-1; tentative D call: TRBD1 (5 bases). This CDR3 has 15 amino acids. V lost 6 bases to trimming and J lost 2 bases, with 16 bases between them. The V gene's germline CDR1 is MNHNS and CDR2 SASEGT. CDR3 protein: CASRAGEGPNTEAFF. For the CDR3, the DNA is TGTGCCAGCAGAGCCGGGGAGGGGCCAAACACTGAAGCTTTCTTT.

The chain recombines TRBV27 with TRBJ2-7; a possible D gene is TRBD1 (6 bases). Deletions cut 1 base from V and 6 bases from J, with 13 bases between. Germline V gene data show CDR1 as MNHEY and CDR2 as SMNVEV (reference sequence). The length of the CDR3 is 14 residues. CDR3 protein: CASSLLGRGSEQYF. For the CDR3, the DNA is TGTGCCAGCAGTTTATTAGGCAGGGGCTCCGAGCAGTACTTC.

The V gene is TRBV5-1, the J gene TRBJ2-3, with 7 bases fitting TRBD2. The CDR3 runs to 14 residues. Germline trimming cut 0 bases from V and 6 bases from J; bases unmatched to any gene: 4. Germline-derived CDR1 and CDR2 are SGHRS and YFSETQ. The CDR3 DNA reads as TGCGCCAGCAGCTTGGGCGGGAGTGGTGATACGCAGTATTTT. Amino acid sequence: CASSLGGSGDTQYF.

The CDR3: CATRGDWGLREPQHF. The DNA for the CDR3 is TGTGCCACGCGGGGGGATTGGGGGCTGCGGGAGCCCCAGCATTTT. The genes are TRBV6-6 and TRBJ1-5, with a possible D match to TRBD1 (6 bases). The V and J ends lost 10 bases and 8 bases respectively, with 24 bases between them. Germline V gene data show CDR1 as MNHNY and CDR2 as SVGAGI (reference sequence). The CDR3 is 15 amino acids.

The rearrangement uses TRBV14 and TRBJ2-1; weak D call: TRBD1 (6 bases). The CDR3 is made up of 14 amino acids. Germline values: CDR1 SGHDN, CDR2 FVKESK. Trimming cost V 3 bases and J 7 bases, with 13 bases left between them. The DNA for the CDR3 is TGTGCCAGCAGCCACGAACCCGGGACAAATGAGCAGTTCTTC. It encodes CASSHEPGTNEQFF.

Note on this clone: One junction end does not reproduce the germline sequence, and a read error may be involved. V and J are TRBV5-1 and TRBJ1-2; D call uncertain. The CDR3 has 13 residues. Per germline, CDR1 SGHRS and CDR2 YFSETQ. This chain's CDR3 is CASSLEENCGYTF. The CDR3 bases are TGCGCCAGCAGCTTGGAAGAGAACTGTGGCTACACCTTC.

In DNA form, the CDR3 reads TGTGCCAGCTTTTATGGAAGGGAGACAGATACGCAGTATTTT. It yields the protein CASFYGRETDTQYF. The chain is built from TRBV7-9 and TRBJ2-3, with D possibly TRBD2 on 5 matching bases. The CDR3 runs to 14 residues. The V end lost 8 bases, the J end lost 3 bases, and 15 bases lay between the germline ends. Germline CDR1 SEHNR, CDR2 FQNEAQ (reference sequence).

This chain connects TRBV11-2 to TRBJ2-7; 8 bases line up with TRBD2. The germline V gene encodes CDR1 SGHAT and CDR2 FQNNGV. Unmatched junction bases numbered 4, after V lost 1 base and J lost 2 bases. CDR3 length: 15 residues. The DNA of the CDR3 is TGTGCCAGCAGCTTAGGTAATAGCGGGACCTACGAGCAGTACTTC. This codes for CASSLGNSGTYEQYF.

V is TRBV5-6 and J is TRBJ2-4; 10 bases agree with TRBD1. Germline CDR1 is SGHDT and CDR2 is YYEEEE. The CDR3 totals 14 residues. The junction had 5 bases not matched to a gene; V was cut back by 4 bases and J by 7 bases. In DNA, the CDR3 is TGTGCCAGCAGCAGTGGACAGGGGGACAACATTCAGTACTTC. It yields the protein CASSSGQGDNIQYF.

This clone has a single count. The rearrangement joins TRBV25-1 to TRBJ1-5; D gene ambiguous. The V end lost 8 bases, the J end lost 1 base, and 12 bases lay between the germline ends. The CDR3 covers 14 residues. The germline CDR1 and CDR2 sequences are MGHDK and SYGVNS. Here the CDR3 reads CASATGGSNQPQHF. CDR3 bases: TGTGCCAGCGCCACGGGAGGAAGCAATCAGCCCCAGCATTTT.

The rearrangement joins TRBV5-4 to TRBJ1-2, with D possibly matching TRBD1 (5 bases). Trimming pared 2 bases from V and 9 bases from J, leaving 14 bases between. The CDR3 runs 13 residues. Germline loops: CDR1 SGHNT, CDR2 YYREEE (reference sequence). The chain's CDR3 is CASSLGHILSYTF. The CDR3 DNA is TGTGCCAGCAGCTTAGGACACATCCTTAGCTACACCTTC.

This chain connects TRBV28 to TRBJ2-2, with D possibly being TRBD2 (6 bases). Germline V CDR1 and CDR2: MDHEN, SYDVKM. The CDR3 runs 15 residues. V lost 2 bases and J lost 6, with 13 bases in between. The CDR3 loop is CASSLPTSLAGELFF. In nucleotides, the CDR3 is TGTGCCAGCAGTTTACCGACTAGTTTAGCCGGGGAGCTGTTTTTT.

The CDR3 region is CASSKTRGALHGETQYF. The CDR3 DNA reads as TGTGCCAGCAGCAAGACACGGGGGGCCCTCCACGGCGAGACCCAGTACTTC. The J gene is TRBJ2-5, the V gene TRBV5-6, with D possibly being TRBD2 (7 bases). Germline loops: CDR1 SGHDT, CDR2 YYEEEE. V gave up 4 bases and J gave up 5 bases, with 24 bases separating them. The CDR3 is 17 residues long. The full variable domain, its missing parts supplied by reference TRBV5-6 and TRBJ2-5, is DAGVTQSPTHLIKTRGQQVTLRCSPKSGHDTVSWYQQALGQGPQFIFQYYEEEERQRGNFPDRFSGHQFPNYSSELNVNALLLGDSALYLCASSKTRGALHGETQYFGPGTRLLVL.

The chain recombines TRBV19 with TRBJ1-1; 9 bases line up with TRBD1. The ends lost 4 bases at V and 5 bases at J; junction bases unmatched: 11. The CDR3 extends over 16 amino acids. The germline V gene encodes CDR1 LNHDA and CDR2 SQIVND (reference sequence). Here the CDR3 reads CASSTPGQGGWTEAFF. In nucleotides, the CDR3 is TGTGCCAGTAGTACCCCGGGACAGGGAGGATGGACTGAAGCTTTCTTT.

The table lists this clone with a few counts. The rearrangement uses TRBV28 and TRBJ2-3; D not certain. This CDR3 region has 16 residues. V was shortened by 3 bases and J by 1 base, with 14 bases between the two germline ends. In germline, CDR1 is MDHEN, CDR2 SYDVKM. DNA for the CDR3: TGTGCCAGCAGTTTGGGCCCGTGGGCCCGCACAGATACGCAGTATTTT. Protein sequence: CASSLGPWARTDTQYF.

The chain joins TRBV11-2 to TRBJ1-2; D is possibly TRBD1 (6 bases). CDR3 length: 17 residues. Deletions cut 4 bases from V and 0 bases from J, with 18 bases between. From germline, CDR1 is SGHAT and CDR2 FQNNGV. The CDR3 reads CASSSLSGGLTNYGYTF. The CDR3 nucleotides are TGTGCCAGCAGCTCCCTGTCGGGGGGCCTAACTAACTATGGCTACACCTTC.

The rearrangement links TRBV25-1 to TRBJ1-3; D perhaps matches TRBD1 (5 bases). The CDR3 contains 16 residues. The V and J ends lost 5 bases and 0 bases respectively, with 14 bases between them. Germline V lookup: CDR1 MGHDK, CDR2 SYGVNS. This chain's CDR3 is CASSLPDSHSGNTIYF. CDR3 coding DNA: TGTGCCAGCAGTTTACCCGACAGCCACTCTGGAAACACCATATATTTT.